One sample yielded the 18 T cell receptor beta chains listed below, sequenced in a study of radiotherapy plus CTLA-4 blockade in lung cancer. Generated by immunoSEQ multiplex PCR, the TCRdb table keeps only in-frame clones and is missing some. The repertoire has 95,000 to 150,000 clones, approximately 90% of them found once; the top ten carry over 6%. The source was peripheral blood, collected from a patient treated with radiotherapy plus ipilimumab. The origin of the receptors is a human donor with non-small cell lung cancer that progressed on radiotherapy plus ipilimumab.

The V gene is TRBV5-1, the J gene TRBJ2-7, with 8 bases that match TRBD2. V lost 1 base to trimming and J lost 2 bases; unmatched junction nucleotides: 5. The CDR3 sequence is 15 residues long. Germline V CDR1 and CDR2: SGHRS, YFSETQ. This CDR3 reads CASSLMERGPYEQYF. In DNA, the CDR3 is TGCGCCAGCAGCTTGATGGAGCGGGGGCCCTACGAGCAGTACTTC.

The J gene is TRBJ1-4, the V gene TRBV27; D is perhaps TRBD1 (5 bases). V lost 6 bases and J lost 8, with 19 bases in between. Germline V gene data show CDR1 as MNHEY and CDR2 as SMNVEV (reference sequence). This CDR3 spans 15 amino acids. Here the CDR3 DNA reads TGTGCCAGCAGCCCGGCCGGGGCTGACTGGGAAAAACTGTTTTTT. Its translation is CASSPAGADWEKLFF.

This clone came up once. The chain carries TRBV2 and TRBJ2-7; TRBD2 agrees at 10 bases. The CDR3 spans 15 residues. J gave up 2 bases and V 4 bases, and 5 bases lay outside the gene matches. In germline, CDR1 is SNHLY, CDR2 FYNNEI. This chain's CDR3 is CASSGGGTSAYEQYF. CDR3 coding DNA: TGTGCCAGCAGTGGAGGCGGGACTAGCGCCTACGAGCAGTACTTC.

The rearrangement links TRBV21-1 to TRBJ1-1. TRBV21-1 is reported as a pseudogene. This CDR3 comprises 11 residues. CDR3 residues: CASSRGTEAFF. In nucleotides, the CDR3 is TGTGCCAGCAGCAGAGGGACTGAAGCTTTCTTT.

CDR3 loop: CASSRSAGAYEQYF. The CDR3, as DNA: TGTGCCAGCAGTCGTTCGGCTGGGGCCTACGAGCAGTACTTC. J is TRBJ2-7 and V is TRBV7-2; D remains ambiguous. Germline V CDR1 and CDR2: SGHTA, FQGNSA. The ends were cut back, 6 bases at V and 2 bases at J, with 14 bases in the middle. CDR3 length equals 14 residues.

The CDR3, as DNA: TGTGCCAGTAGCACTAGCGGGAGTGAAAATGAGCAGTTCTTC. It is translated as CASSTSGSENEQFF. V and J are TRBV19 and TRBJ2-1; 11 nucleotides agree with TRBD2. The germline gives CDR1 LNHDA, CDR2 SQIVND (reference sequence). The CDR3 loop spans 14 amino acids. The V segment lost 6 bases and the J segment 7 bases; nucleotides outside the gene matches: 5.

V is TRBV11-3 and J is TRBJ2-1; 13 nucleotides match TRBD2. The J segment lost 5 bases and the V segment lost 5 bases, leaving 3 bases of the junction unmatched. The germline V gene has CDR1 SGHNT and CDR2 YENEEA. The CDR3 has 15 amino acids. The CDR3 loop is CASSLGLAGDNEQFF. CDR3 DNA sequence: TGTGCCAGCAGCCTCGGACTAGCGGGAGACAATGAGCAGTTCTTC.

The genes are TRBV5-4 and TRBJ2-7; unclear D gene. Between the trimmed V and J ends, which lost 4 bases and 4 bases, there was a span of 12 bases. This CDR3 is 13 amino acids long. Germline V lookup: CDR1 SGHNT, CDR2 YYREEE (reference sequence). The CDR3 protein is CASSLDLSYEQYF. The CDR3 nucleotides read TGTGCCAGCAGCCTGGACCTCAGTTACGAGCAGTACTTC.

The rearrangement links TRBV27 to TRBJ2-5; D perhaps matches TRBD2 (6 bases). This CDR3 is 15 amino acids long. CDR1 and CDR2 (germline): MNHEY, SMNVEV (reference sequence). The V and J ends lost 5 bases and 5 bases respectively, with 18 bases between them. The CDR3 region has the DNA TGTGCCAGCAGTCCGCTGGGACTGGAGCATGAGACCCAGTACTTC. As protein: CASSPLGLEHETQYF.

This chain connects TRBV6-5 to TRBJ2-7; D may be TRBD2 (6 bases). This CDR3 has 14 amino acids. V lost 5 bases to trimming and J lost 6 bases, with 17 bases between them. Per the germline V gene, CDR1 is MNHEY and CDR2 is SVGAGI. The CDR3 loop is CASSTTRLSGEQYF. In nucleotides, the CDR3 is TGTGCCAGCAGTACGACTAGGCTGTCGGGCGAGCAGTACTTC.

The chain uses TRBV9 and TRBJ1-4; D is undetermined. CDR1 and CDR2 from the germline V gene are SGDLS and YYNGEE. Trimming took off 0 bases at V and 5 bases at J, with 8 bases between the two ends. CDR3 size: 14 residues. The CDR3 bases are TGTGCCAGCAGCGTAGGGGCAGGCAATGAAAAACTGTTTTTT. This encodes CASSVGAGNEKLFF.

This clone was detected only once. The DNA for the CDR3 is TGTGCCAGCAGCCTACAAGCCGGCTATGGCTACACCTTC. Translating it yields CASSLQAGYGYTF. The genes are TRBV11-3 and TRBJ1-2, with D uncertain. Trimming removed 5 bases at V and 4 bases at J, with 11 bases between. CDR3 length: 13 amino acids. Looked up from germline, CDR1 is SGHNT and CDR2 is YENEEA.

The chain uses TRBV7-9 and TRBJ1-2, with D perhaps matching TRBD1 (6 bases). The CDR3 loop spans 16 amino acids. V was trimmed by 3 bases and J by 4 bases, leaving 18 bases between them. Germline lookup yields CDR1 SEHNR and CDR2 FQNEAQ (reference sequence). CDR3: CASSFSTGHSSYGYTF. The CDR3 DNA follows: TGTGCCAGCAGCTTTTCGACGGGACACAGCTCCTATGGCTACACCTTC.

The V gene is TRBV10-2, the J gene TRBJ1-1, with D hard to call. CDR1 is WSHSY and CDR2 is SAAADI in the germline V gene. This CDR3 is built from 16 residues. The ends were cut back, 0 bases at V and 0 bases at J, with 11 bases in the middle. The CDR3 DNA reads as TGCGCCAGCAGTGAGTCAGGTTTTGGAATGAACACTGAAGCTTTCTTT. Encoded protein: CASSESGFGMNTEAFF.

This rearrangement joins TRBV29-1 to TRBJ1-1, with no clear D. Trimming left V 4 bases short and J 1 base short, with 7 bases between. The CDR3 runs 12 residues. Germline assignment: CDR1 SQVTM and CDR2 ANQGSEA. The CDR3 spells CSVGGRNTEAFF. CDR3 DNA: TGCAGCGTTGGAGGCAGGAACACTGAAGCTTTCTTT.

The rearrangement links TRBV6-1 to TRBJ2-2, with D possibly matching TRBD1 (5 bases). V was shortened by 7 bases and J by 8 bases, with 11 bases between the two germline ends. The germline V gene encodes CDR1 MNHNS and CDR2 SASEGT. The CDR3 consists of 12 residues. The CDR3 DNA follows: TGTGCCAGCACAGGGAAAGTTGGGGAGCTGTTTTTT. Amino acid sequence: CASTGKVGELFF.

The rearrangement links TRBV19 to TRBJ2-3; D is ambiguous. Between the trimmed V and J ends, which lost 4 bases and 3 bases, there was a span of 14 bases. From germline, CDR1 is LNHDA and CDR2 SQIVND (reference sequence). This CDR3 has 15 amino acids. CDR3 residues: CASSTPVGLTDTQYF. DNA of the CDR3: TGTGCCAGTAGTACTCCGGTGGGGTTGACAGATACGCAGTATTTT.

This clone was counted once. This chain uses TRBV6-5 with TRBJ2-5; 9 bases line up with TRBD2. The CDR3 covers 15 residues. The V gene's germline CDR1 is MNHEY and CDR2 SVGAGI. V was pared by 7 bases and J by 4 bases, with 10 bases of the junction left unmatched. CDR3 residues: CASTRAGGVGETQYF. CDR3 DNA: TGTGCCAGCACACGAGCGGGAGGAGTTGGAGAGACCCAGTACTTC.